The 21 T cell receptor beta chains presented below share a single source sample, sequenced in a study of OX40 agonist ivuxolimab in advanced cancers. Libraries were prepared by immunoSEQ multiplex PCR; TCRdb keeps only in-frame clonotypes and omits some of them. The sample carries 70,000 to 95,000 clones, around nine tenths recorded once. Sequenced material: CD4+ or CD8+ T cells sorted from blood, taken in a trial of the OX40 agonist ivuxolimab. The source is an adult with an advanced solid tumor such as melanoma, head and neck, liver or kidney cancer.

The chain combines TRBV6-1 with TRBJ1-2; TRBD1 is a possible D gene (6 bases). Germline-derived CDR1 and CDR2 are MNHNS and SASEGT. The CDR3 runs 13 residues. Trimming took off 6 bases at V and 5 bases at J, with 13 bases between the two ends. The CDR3 here is CASRQGFQYGYTF. In nucleotides, the CDR3 is TGTGCCAGCAGACAGGGCTTCCAATATGGCTACACCTTC.

CDR3 loop: CASSYGNEQFF. The CDR3 bases are TGTGCCAGCAGTTACGGCAATGAGCAGTTCTTC. The chain recombines TRBV6-5 with TRBJ2-1; D not certain. Germline CDR1 and CDR2: MNHEY and SVGAGI. With 2 bases removed from V and 6 bases from J, the gap between germline ends came to 2 bases. The CDR3 sequence is 11 residues long.

The chain recombines TRBV5-4 with TRBJ2-3, with D maybe TRBD2 (5 bases). The CDR3 loop spans 14 amino acids. Per germline, CDR1 SGHNT and CDR2 YYREEE (reference sequence). Trimming took off 0 bases at V and 8 bases at J, with 13 bases between the two ends. CDR3 coding DNA: TGTGCCAGCAGCTTGGCCGGGGTTGAAGGTACGCAGTATTTT. It codes for CASSLAGVEGTQYF. The variable domain in full, with the rest retrieved from reference TRBV5-4 and TRBJ2-3, is ETGVTQSPTHLIKTRGQQVTLRCSSQSGHNTVSWYQQALGQGPQFIFQYYREEENGRGNFPPRFSGLQFPNYSSELNVNALELDDSALYLCASSLAGVEGTQYFGPGTRLTVL.

The chain links TRBV14 to TRBJ2-1, with 9 bases aligning to TRBD1. With V trimmed by 4 bases and J by 8 bases, 12 bases remained unmatched. Germline V gene data show CDR1 as SGHDN and CDR2 as FVKESK. The CDR3 length is 16 residues. The chain's CDR3 is CASSPHPGQGGDEQFF. The DNA for the CDR3 is TGTGCCAGCAGCCCACATCCGGGACAGGGAGGGGATGAGCAGTTCTTC.

The CDR3 protein is CASSLGNGGKDTQYF. CDR3 nucleotides: TGTGCCAGCAGCTTAGGAAACGGGGGAAAAGATACGCAGTATTTT. This rearrangement joins TRBV7-2 to TRBJ2-3, with D tentatively TRBD2 (6 bases). The germline V and J ends were trimmed by 1 base and 5 bases, with 13 bases remaining between them. The CDR3 has 15 amino acids. From germline, CDR1 is SGHTA and CDR2 FQGNSA.

J is TRBJ1-6 and V is TRBV5-4; 8 bases are a match to TRBD1. CDR1 is SGHNT and CDR2 is YYREEE in the germline V gene (reference sequence). V gave up 5 bases and J gave up 5 bases; unmatched junction bases: 6. This CDR3 has 15 residues. In DNA form, the CDR3 reads TGTGCCAGCAGACCAACAGGGGGAGATAATTCACCCCTCCACTTT. It codes for CASRPTGGDNSPLHF. The entire variable domain, with the rest obtained from reference TRBV5-4 and TRBJ1-6, is as follows: ETGVTQSPTHLIKTRGQQVTLRCSSQSGHNTVSWYQQALGQGPQFIFQYYREEENGRGNFPPRFSGLQFPNYSSELNVNALELDDSALYLCASRPTGGDNSPLHFGNGTRLTVT.

This sequence joins TRBV7-3 and TRBJ2-7; D is possibly TRBD2 (5 bases). The V gene lost 2 bases and the J gene lost 6 bases, with 11 bases spanning the gap. The CDR3 has 13 amino acids. CDR1 SGHTA and CDR2 FQGTGA come from the germline V gene. CDR3 in amino acids: CASSLSPGSEQYF. CDR3 DNA: TGTGCCAGCAGCTTATCTCCGGGGTCCGAGCAGTACTTC. The full variable domain, completed using reference TRBV7-3 and TRBJ2-7, is GAGVSQTPSNKVTEKGKYVELRCDPISGHTALYWYRQSLGQGPEFLIYFQGTGAADDSGLPNDRFFAVRPEGSVSTLKIQRTERGDSAVYLCASSLSPGSEQYFGPGTRLTVT.

The chain has TRBV5-6 and TRBJ1-1; a possible D gene is TRBD1 (5 bases). This CDR3 is 14 amino acids long. Germline lookup yields CDR1 SGHDT and CDR2 YYEEEE. The V gene lost 3 bases and the J gene lost 4 bases, with 13 bases spanning the gap. CDR3 loop: CASSWGKGSTEAFF. In DNA form, the CDR3 reads TGTGCCAGCAGCTGGGGTAAGGGGTCCACTGAAGCTTTCTTT.

The V gene is TRBV7-3, the J gene TRBJ1-1; D is possibly TRBD1 (6 bases). In germline, CDR1 is SGHTA, CDR2 FQGTGA. Trimming stripped 5 bases from V and 6 bases from J, with 13 bases between. CDR3 length: 13 amino acids. The CDR3 loop reads CASSPGHGAEAFF. As DNA, the CDR3 is TGTGCCAGCAGCCCGGGACACGGCGCTGAAGCTTTCTTT. The whole variable domain, remainder taken from reference TRBV7-3 and TRBJ1-1, is GAGVSQTPSNKVTEKGKYVELRCDPISGHTALYWYRQSLGQGPEFLIYFQGTGAADDSGLPNDRFFAVRPEGSVSTLKIQRTERGDSAVYLCASSPGHGAEAFFGQGTRLTVV.

The chain couples TRBV9 to TRBJ2-3; possible D gene TRBD2, 5 bases. Germline V CDR1 and CDR2: SGDLS, YYNGEE. Trimming removed 3 bases from V and 2 bases from J, with 10 bases in between. The CDR3 runs to 14 residues. The CDR3, as DNA: TGTGCCAGCAGCGGGGGAGCTACCACAGATACGCAGTATTTT. Translating it yields CASSGGATTDTQYF.

The V gene is TRBV19, the J gene TRBJ1-1, with a tentative D call TRBD1 (6 bases). The germline V and J ends were trimmed by 5 bases and 0 bases, with 10 bases remaining between them. The CDR3 extends over 14 amino acids. The V gene's germline CDR1 is LNHDA and CDR2 SQIVND (reference sequence). CDR3 region: CASSPGVMNTEAFF. In nucleotides, the CDR3 is TGTGCCAGTAGTCCAGGGGTAATGAACACTGAAGCTTTCTTT. The full variable domain, its missing parts supplied by reference TRBV19 and TRBJ1-1, is DGGITQSPKYLFRKEGQNVTLSCEQNLNHDAMYWYRQDPGQGLRLIYYSQIVNDFQKGDIAEGYSVSREKKESFPLTVTSAQKNPTAFYLCASSPGVMNTEAFFGQGTRLTVV.

The chain has TRBV25-1 and TRBJ1-4; 7 nucleotides line up with TRBD1. V gave up 3 bases and J gave up 5 bases; unmatched junction bases: 3. The germline CDR1 and CDR2 sequences are MGHDK and SYGVNS. The CDR3 runs to 14 residues. The CDR3 loop is CASSDLTGNEKLFF. In DNA, the CDR3 is TGTGCCAGCAGTGATTTGACAGGGAATGAAAAACTGTTTTTT.

The chain has TRBV27 and TRBJ1-2, with 8 bases identical to TRBD1. Germline loops: CDR1 MNHEY, CDR2 SMNVEV (reference sequence). This CDR3 is built from 14 residues. The trim removed 6 bases at V and 0 bases at J, leaving 3 bases unmatched. In DNA form, the CDR3 reads TGTGCCAGCAGGTTACAGGGGGCTAACTATGGCTACACCTTC. This sequence encodes CASRLQGANYGYTF.

The J gene is TRBJ2-3, the V gene TRBV11-2; D not certain. This CDR3 is built from 13 residues. V dropped 4 bases and J dropped 5 bases, with 10 bases sitting between them. CDR1 and CDR2 from the germline V gene are SGHAT and FQNNGV. The chain's CDR3 is CASSSPPGDTQYF. The CDR3 DNA is TGTGCCAGCAGCTCCCCCCCCGGAGATACGCAGTATTTT. Looking up the rest from reference TRBV11-2 and TRBJ2-3 gives the full variable domain: EAGVAQSPRYKIIEKRQSVAFWCNPISGHATLYWYQQILGQGPKLLIQFQNNGVVDDSQLPKDRFSAERLKGVDSTLKIQPAKLEDSAVYLCASSSPPGDTQYFGPGTRLTVL.

This clone was found a few times. The rearrangement links TRBV12-2 to TRBJ2-7. TRBV12-2 is reported as a pseudogene. The CDR3 is 14 residues long. CDR3 sequence: CASRMDGQTYEQYF. CDR3 sequence (DNA): TGTGCAAGTCGCATGGACGGTCAGACCTACGAGCAGTACTTC.

This chain connects TRBV2 to TRBJ2-2; 8 bases line up with TRBD1. Trimming removed 8 bases from V and 5 bases from J; junction bases left unmatched: 13. Per the germline V gene, CDR1 is SNHLY and CDR2 is FYNNEI. CDR3 length: 16 residues. CDR3 sequence reads: CASGTTGGWKTGELFF. The DNA for the CDR3 is TGTGCCAGCGGAACCACAGGGGGATGGAAGACCGGGGAGCTGTTTTTT.

The genes are TRBV6-5 and TRBJ1-2, with D tentatively TRBD1 (5 bases). This CDR3 is 15 amino acids long. The V end lost 6 bases, the J end lost 1 base, and 15 bases lay between the germline ends. From germline, CDR1 is MNHEY and CDR2 SVGAGI. In nucleotides, the CDR3 is TGTGCCAGCAGGATCCGGGACGGCCTTAACTATGGCTACACCTTC. Its protein is CASRIRDGLNYGYTF.

The chain employs TRBV7-9 and TRBJ2-4, with D possibly being TRBD1 (6 bases). Germline loops: CDR1 SEHNR, CDR2 FQNEAQ (reference sequence). V lost 2 bases and J 1 base, leaving 9 bases between the germline ends. The CDR3 loop spans 15 amino acids. The CDR3 coding sequence is TGTGCCAGCAGCTTAATTAGGGGGGCCAAAAACATTCAGTACTTC. Translating it yields CASSLIRGAKNIQYF.

V usage is TRBV27 and J usage is TRBJ1-1, with 7 nucleotides matching TRBD1. The CDR3 is 12 amino acids. J gave up 9 bases and V 5 bases, and 6 bases lay outside the gene matches. The germline gives CDR1 MNHEY, CDR2 SMNVEV (reference sequence). The CDR3 nucleotides read TGTGCCAGCAGTCTCAGGGGGGGGAAAGCTTTCTTT. This codes for CASSLRGGKAFF.

The rearrangement links TRBV18 to TRBJ2-7; D uncertain. The V gene's germline CDR1 is KGHSH and CDR2 LQKENI. This CDR3 has 14 residues. V was clipped by 3 bases and J by 3 bases, with 12 bases between them. In nucleotides, the CDR3 is TGTGCCAGCTCACCGGCCGGGCACAGCTACGAGCAGTACTTC. Translating gives CASSPAGHSYEQYF.

The CDR3 loop is CASDTENSGANVLTF. In nucleotides, the CDR3 is TGCGCCAGCGATACGGAAAACTCTGGGGCCAACGTCCTGACTTTC. The chain has TRBV5-1 and TRBJ2-6; D not resolved. This CDR3 is built from 15 residues. Trimming left V 7 bases short and J 0 bases short, with 11 bases between. Germline loops: CDR1 SGHRS, CDR2 YFSETQ.